These T cell receptor beta chains were read from a single sample in a study of metastatic and nonmetastatic thyroid tumors. Using MiXCR, TCRdb reanalyzed the PCR reads. The sample has some 14,000 clones; around a third are singletons. The sequencing input was tumor tissue. The source of these receptors is a female donor with papillary thyroid cancer or a benign thyroid nodule (not recorded which). Some clones in this sample may be carry-over from other donors' samples. Both conserved end residues are part of each CDR3. A D gene is named only where the DNA matches it firmly. Size is stated for part of the rows, as once, few or many counts, or as a class when the clone is expanded.

abundance,v_gene,j_gene,d_gene,CDR3nt,CDR3aa
many,TRBV6-6,TRBJ2-2,TRBD2,TGTGCCAGCAGTTACAGGGGGACTAGCGGGAGTCCCGGGGAGCTGTTTTTT,CASSYRGTSGSPGELFF
few,TRBV28,TRBJ2-7,TRBD2,TGTGCCAGCAGGGGACTAGCGGGATTCTACGAGCAGTACTTC,CASRGLAGFYEQYF
-,TRBV6-1,TRBJ1-6,TRBD1,TGTGCCATCACCGTGACAGGGGGGGCATCACCCCTCCACTTT,CAITVTGGASPLHF
-,TRBV20-1,TRBJ1-6,-,TGCAGTGCTAGGCTTATACTCTCCTATAATTCACCCCTCCACTTT,CSARLILSYNSPLHF
many,TRBV27,TRBJ1-2,-,TGTGCCAGCAGTTACCGGCCAGGACATTTGGGTAACTATGGCTACACCTTC,CASSYRPGHLGNYGYTF
-,TRBV20-1,TRBJ2-3,TRBD2,TGCAGTGCTAAAACCTCTAGCGGGGGGGAACCCACAGATACGCAGTATTTT,CSAKTSSGGEPTDTQYF
-,TRBV20-1,TRBJ1-1,-,TGCAGTGCTAGTGAGACAGGGAACACTGAAGCTTTCTTT,CSASETGNTEAFF
many,TRBV15,TRBJ2-5,-,TGTGCCACCAGCAGGACCCAAGAGACCCAGTACTTC,CATSRTQETQYF
many,TRBV19,TRBJ2-5,-,TGTGCCAGTAGTATACGCGGGGATGTGCTAGAGACCCAGTACTTC,CASSIRGDVLETQYF
many,TRBV10-2,TRBJ2-7,-,TGCGCCAGCAGTGTGGGGCCTTCGGACATCTCCTACGAGCAGTACTTC,CASSVGPSDISYEQYF
-,TRBV5-4,TRBJ1-2,-,TGTGCCAGCAGCTCCATCATGGTCGGTCACTATGGCTACACCTTC,CASSSIMVGHYGYTF
medium-sized,TRBV6-1,TRBJ1-2,-,TGTGCCGGCAGGGAGGCCCCCCACCATGGCTACACCTTC,CAGREAPHHGYTF
many,TRBV10-3,TRBJ2-1,-,TGTGCCATCGATAGGGGGGACACCCTGGGCAATGAGCAGTTCTTC,CAIDRGDTLGNEQFF
-,TRBV20-1,TRBJ1-2,-,TGCAGTGCTACCACCGACGGAACCTATGGCTACACCTTC,CSATTDGTYGYTF
-,TRBV30,TRBJ1-2,-,TGTGCCTGGATAGGCCAGGGACCTAACTATGGCTACACCTTC,CAWIGQGPNYGYTF
-,TRBV5-6,TRBJ2-5,-,TGTGCCAGCAGCTCTATAGGGGGGAACCAAGAGACCCAGTACTTC,CASSSIGGNQETQYF
few,TRBV28,TRBJ1-2,TRBD1,TGTGCCAGCAGTTTAACGGGACAGGGGGTCCACGGGACCTTC,CASSLTGQGVHGTF
-,TRBV11-2,TRBJ1-1,-,TGTGCCAGCAGCTATAGGGGGACTATCCTGAACACTGAAGCTTTCTTT,CASSYRGTILNTEAFF
-,TRBV28,TRBJ2-5,-,TGTGCCAGCGGGATAGGGGAGACCCAGTACTTC,CASGIGETQYF
-,TRBV11-3,TRBJ1-3,-,TGTGCCAGCACCGCGGGGCAGGCGTCAAACACCATATATTTT,CASTAGQASNTIYF
many,TRBV2,TRBJ1-4,-,TGTGCCAGCAGTGTTGTAGAAAAACTGTTTTTT,CASSVVEKLFF
once,TRBV9,TRBJ2-3,-,TGTGCCAGCACCGCCGGGCTAGTCATTGCAGATACGCAGTATTTT,CASTAGLVIADTQYF
-,TRBV2,TRBJ2-7,-,TGTGCCAGCAGGAAAGGGACGGACTACGAGCAGTACTTC,CASRKGTDYEQYF
few,TRBV20-1,TRBJ1-6,TRBD1,TGCAGTGCTAGACTCACAGGGGGCGGATCGAATTCACCCCTCCACTTT,CSARLTGGGSNSPLHF
few,TRBV6-1,TRBJ2-3,-,TGTGCCAGCAGTCCGGGGTTAAGACCAGATACGCAGTATTTT,CASSPGLRPDTQYF
few,TRBV5-1,TRBJ2-7,TRBD1,TGCGCCAGCAGCTTACAACCGGGACAGGGCTACGAGCAGTACTTC,CASSLQPGQGYEQYF
few,TRBV12-3/TRBV12-4,TRBJ2-1,TRBD2,TGTGCCAGCAGGACCGGTACTAGCGTGAGCAGCTCCTACAATGAGCAGTTCTTC,CASRTGTSVSSSYNEQFF
-,TRBV9,TRBJ2-7,-,TGTGCCAGCAGCGTAGACAACGGTACGCCGCCCTACGAGCAGTACTTC,CASSVDNGTPPYEQYF
-,TRBV6-6,TRBJ2-1,TRBD2,TGTGCCAGCAGTTACTCAGCGGGAGACCCCTACAATGAGCAGTTCTTC,CASSYSAGDPYNEQFF
-,TRBV20-1,TRBJ2-7,TRBD1,TGCAGTGCTAGAGATCGAGACAGGGCGACGTACTTC,CSARDRDRATYF
-,TRBV2,TRBJ2-7,TRBD1,TGTGCCAGCAGCAGGGGGCAATACGAGCAGTACTTC,CASSRGQYEQYF
-,TRBV9,TRBJ2-2,-,TGTGCCAGCAATTCGGCAGGGTCGTTTATCGGAACCGGGGAGCTGTTTTTT,CASNSAGSFIGTGELFF
-,TRBV13,TRBJ2-7,-,TGTGCCAGCAGCTTACAGGACAACTACGAGCAGTACTTC,CASSLQDNYEQYF
many,TRBV20-1,TRBJ1-4,-,TGCAGTGCTAGAGATTTAAGTTCGGGAGGGTACGGGGCAACTAATGAAAAACTGTTTTTT,CSARDLSSGGYGATNEKLFF
-,TRBV7-2,TRBJ2-7,-,TGTGCCAGCAGCTTATCCTACGAGCAGTACTTC,CASSLSYEQYF
-,TRBV6-2/TRBV6-3,TRBJ2-7,-,TGTGCCAGCAGTTACTCGACTGGGAACCCCTACGAGCAGTACTTC,CASSYSTGNPYEQYF
-,TRBV6-2/TRBV6-3,TRBJ1-2,-,TGTGCCAGCAGTTACTCGAGTCGGTTCTATGGCTACACCTTC,CASSYSSRFYGYTF
many,TRBV6-5,TRBJ2-2,-,TGTGCCAGCAGTTACTCAGTCAACACCGGGGAGCTGTTTTTT,CASSYSVNTGELFF
-,TRBV28,TRBJ1-4,TRBD1,TGTGCCAGCCGGCAGGGCGGGACAGATAATGAAAAACTGTTTTTT,CASRQGGTDNEKLFF
medium-sized,TRBV4-2,TRBJ1-5,-,TGTGCCAGCAGCCAAGATTGGCCTAGCAATCAGCCCCAGCATTTT,CASSQDWPSNQPQHF
-,TRBV7-6,TRBJ2-1,-,TGTGCCAGCAGCTTAGCGGGGAGTGGCTCCTACAATGAGCAGTTCTTC,CASSLAGSGSYNEQFF
medium-sized,TRBV28,TRBJ2-7,-,TGTGCCAGCAGTTTGAGGGCCAGGGACTACGAGCAGTACTTC,CASSLRARDYEQYF
once,TRBV20-1,TRBJ1-5,TRBD1,TGCAGTGCTAGACCGGGACAGGGAAGCAATCATCCCCAGCATTTT,CSARPGQGSNHPQHF
many,TRBV11-2,TRBJ2-1,TRBD2,TGTGCCAGCAGCTTAGAGGCGGGGGGCTCCTACAATGAGCAGTTCTTC,CASSLEAGGSYNEQFF
many,TRBV7-7,TRBJ2-7,TRBD1,TGTGCTAGCAGCCGGGACAGGGTCTCCGAGCAATACTTC,CASSRDRVSEQYF
few,TRBV7-8,TRBJ2-7,-,TGTGCCAGCAGCTTAGCGCTAGGGAGGGGGAACTACGAGCAGTACTTC,CASSLALGRGNYEQYF
-,TRBV20-1,TRBJ1-1,TRBD1,TGCAGTGAGAGACAGGGGGGGACTGAAGCTTTCTTT,CSERQGGTEAFF
many,TRBV18,TRBJ2-2,-,TGTGCCAGCTCACGCGGTGGGTCCACCGGGGAGCTGTTTTTT,CASSRGGSTGELFF
few,TRBV6-2/TRBV6-3,TRBJ2-2,TRBD2,TGTGCCAGCAGTTACGACGTTAGCGGGAGGAACACCGGGGAGCTGTTTTTT,CASSYDVSGRNTGELFF
-,TRBV28,TRBJ1-5,-,TGTGCCAGCAGTCTCGCCTGGGGGATTAGCAATCAGCCCCAGCATTTT,CASSLAWGISNQPQHF
-,TRBV9,TRBJ2-2,-,TGTGCCAGCAGCGTACCTAGTACAGGGCGCACCGGGGAGCTGTTTTTT,CASSVPSTGRTGELFF